This T cell receptor (beta chain) was documented in a study of CD8 T cells in Susac syndrome. The study's findings and limits: Acknowledgment was made by the study that its TCR sequencing and HLA analysis involved a relatively small number of individuals.

V lost 3 bases to trimming and J lost 1 base, with 18 bases between them. This CDR3 comprises 17 residues. CDR1 KGHDR and CDR2 SFDVKD come from the germline V gene. Sequencing of TCR beta was performed on blood CD8+ T cells and on blood CD4+ T cells. Treatment-naive patients with stable or active relapsing-remitting disease were the multiple sclerosis controls. In regard to this clonotype: Its matching antigen is unknown.

Reverse transcription used about 0.45 to 1 ug RNA and random hexamers. TCR beta CDR3 was amplified by immunoSEQ covering 54 Vbeta and 13 Jbeta. Using its own MiXCR run on the immunoSEQ multiplex PCR reads, TCRdb lists one record per CDR3 protein. The sample has approximately 140,000 distinct CDR3 sequences, roughly 95% seen once; the top ten hold around 0.12%. This TCR was sampled from a human donor with multiple sclerosis. Source material: CD4+ T cells from PBMCs. The chain employs TRBV24-1 and TRBJ2-7, with a weak D call TRBD1 (6 bases). CDR3 sequence: CATSDRDTAKNSYEQYF. CDR3 DNA sequence: TGTGCCACCAGTGATCGGGACACAGCAAAAAATTCCTACGAGCAGTACTTC.